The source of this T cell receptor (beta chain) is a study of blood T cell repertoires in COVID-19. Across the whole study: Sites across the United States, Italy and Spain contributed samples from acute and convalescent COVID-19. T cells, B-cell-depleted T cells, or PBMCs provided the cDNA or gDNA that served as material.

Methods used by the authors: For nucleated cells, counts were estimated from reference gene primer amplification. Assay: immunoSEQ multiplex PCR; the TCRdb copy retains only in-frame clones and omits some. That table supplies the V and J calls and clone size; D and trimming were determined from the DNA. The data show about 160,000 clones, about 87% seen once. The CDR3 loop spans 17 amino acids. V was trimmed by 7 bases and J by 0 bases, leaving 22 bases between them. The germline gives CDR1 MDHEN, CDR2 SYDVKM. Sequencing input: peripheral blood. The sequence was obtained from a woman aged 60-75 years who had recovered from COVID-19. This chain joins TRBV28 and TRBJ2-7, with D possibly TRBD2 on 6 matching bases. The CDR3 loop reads CASTESGSSYNSYEQYF. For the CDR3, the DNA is TGTGCCAGCACCGAATCCGGGAGTTCCTATAACTCCTACGAGCAGTACTTC.